This T cell receptor beta chain was identified in a study of T cell responses to AZD1222 COVID-19 vaccine. Libraries were prepared by immunoSEQ multiplex PCR; TCRdb keeps only in-frame clonotypes and omits some of them. The sample holds around 120,000 clones; about 93% are singletons and the top ten take 5%. It was second doses at about 4 or about 12 weeks that were pooled. Study-wide points: Compared with day 0, the breadth and depth of the Spike-specific TCR repertoire rose significantly after two doses of AZD1222. Spike-spanning, vaccine-associated CD4 TCRs were dominant at 160-218 and 743-854.

Note on this clone: Its matching antigen is unknown.

The sequence came from an adult who received the AZD1222 COVID-19 vaccine. The sequencing here drew on peripheral blood, taken 28 days after the second AZD1222 dose.

Here the CDR3 reads CARTGTATSGGYTF. The DNA for the CDR3 is TGCGCCAGGACCGGGACTGCGACTTCGGGTGGCTACACCTTC. This chain links TRBV23-1 with TRBJ1-2; TRBD1 might be the D (5 bases). Being an ORF, TRBV23-1 has a function that is uncertain. Trimming removed 9 bases from V and 7 bases from J, with 21 bases in between. CDR3 length: 14 residues.